The clone carrying this T cell receptor beta chain was seen only a few times. Amplification yielded TCR beta CDR3 regions, with RNA transcripts as the source. TCR CDR3 regions were first amplified by RT-PCR with HTBI primers. TCRdb re-derived calls from the multiplex PCR reads in MiXCR, one entry per CDR3 protein. Here the sample spans fewer than 700,000 distinct CDR3 sequences, about a sixth being singletons. The sample comes from a study of T cells in Graves' hyperthyroidism and ophthalmopathy. CDR1 is LGHNA, CDR2 YNFKEQ, per germline. V was cut by 0 bases and J by 5 bases, with 13 bases left in between. CDR3 length: 15 residues.

This TCR came from a woman in her twenties or thirties with Graves' hyperthyroidism. The chain recombines TRBV4-2 with TRBJ1-2; possibly TRBD1 for D (6 bases). The sample consisted of blood. CDR3 amino acids: CASSQEGTTAYGYTF. In DNA, the CDR3 is TGTGCCAGCAGCCAAGAGGGGACAACCGCTTATGGCTACACCTTC.